This entry lists 14 T cell receptor beta chains sequenced from one sample in a study of Graves' ophthalmopathy and Graves' hyperthyroidism. From RNA, the CDR3 regions of TCR beta chains were amplified and sequenced. HTBI-primed RT-PCR formed the first round, and a multiplex PCR formed the second. MiXCR, run by TCRdb on the multiplex PCR reads, gives a single entry per CDR3 protein. The sample carries almost 750,000 distinct CDR3 sequences, roughly two fifths recorded once. The sequenced sample was peripheral blood. The receptors were sampled from an adult man with Graves' ophthalmopathy.

The table lists this clonotype with many counts. The chain combines TRBV7-9 with TRBJ1-6, with D hard to call. Trimming left V 1 base short and J 7 bases short, with 11 bases between. Germline loops: CDR1 SEHNR, CDR2 FQNEAQ (reference sequence). CDR3 length equals 15 residues. The CDR3 region has the DNA TGTGCCAGCAGCTTAGGAGGAGCGGGGAATTCACCCCTCCACTTT. It specifies CASSLGGAGNSPLHF.

There are a few counts of this clonotype. The chain links TRBV7-9 to TRBJ2-7; 15 bases match TRBD2. In germline, CDR1 is SEHNR, CDR2 FQNEAQ (reference sequence). Losses at the gene ends were 6 bases for V and 6 bases for J; bases not matched to a gene: 6. The CDR3 is made up of 15 amino acids. CDR3 sequence reads: CASSRTSGRASEQYF. In DNA form, the CDR3 reads TGTGCCAGCAGTCGGACTAGCGGGAGGGCCTCCGAGCAGTACTTC.

The chain is built from TRBV2 and TRBJ1-3; D not resolved. CDR1 is SNHLY, CDR2 FYNNEI, per germline. V shed 5 bases and J shed 4 bases, with 12 bases lying between them. The CDR3 extends over 14 amino acids. The CDR3 nucleotides read TGTGCCAGCAGTTACGGGCAGGACGGAAACACCATATATTTT. Amino acids: CASSYGQDGNTIYF.

This clonotype was found a few times. V usage is TRBV5-6 and J usage is TRBJ1-2; D gene unclear. The CDR3 extends over 15 amino acids. With 1 base removed from V and 4 bases from J, the gap between germline ends came to 14 bases. The germline V gene has CDR1 SGHDT and CDR2 YYEEEE. The DNA for the CDR3 is TGTGCCAGCAGCTTGCTTATGTTTGGTGGCTATGGCTACACCTTC. Protein: CASSLLMFGGYGYTF.

With regard to this clonotype: A much larger clone sits a single nucleotide away, making a read error possible. The chain links TRBV2 to TRBJ1-1; D not resolved. CDR1 and CDR2 from the germline V gene are SNHLY and FYNNEI. The V gene lost 2 bases and the J gene lost 0 bases, with 13 bases spanning the gap. This CDR3 spans 16 amino acids. CDR3 loop: CASSESSSRVNTEAFF. CDR3 in DNA: TGTGCCAGCAGTGAATCCAGCAGCCGAGTGAACACTGAAGCTTTCTTT.

This clonotype was counted at least ten times. An end of the junction does not agree with germline; a read error may underlie this. The J gene is TRBJ1-3, the V gene TRBV7-7; 7 positions match TRBD1. The germline gives CDR1 SSHAT, CDR2 FNYEAQ (reference sequence). The CDR3 length is 14 residues. CDR3: CASSPGQPGNTIYF. CDR3 DNA sequence: TGTGCTAGCAGCCCGGGACAGCCTGGAAACACCATATATTTT.

Ten or more counts support this clonotype. The CDR3 sequence: CATSRDLSSGARKPNEKLFF. The CDR3 nucleotides read TGTGCCACCAGCAGAGATTTGAGTTCGGGGGCCAGGAAGCCTAATGAAAAACTGTTTTTT. The chain joins TRBV15 to TRBJ1-4; D might be TRBD1 (6 bases). This CDR3 contains 20 residues. CDR1 is LNHNV and CDR2 is YYDKDF in the germline V gene (reference sequence). The V and J ends lost 0 bases and 3 bases respectively, with 23 bases between them. Full variable domain (rest looked up from reference TRBV15 and TRBJ1-4): DAMVIQNPRYQVTQFGKPVTLSCSQTLNHNVMYWYQQKSSQAPKLLFHYYDKDFNNEADTPDNFQSRRPNTSFCFLDIRSPGLGDTAMYLCATSRDLSSGARKPNEKLFFGSGTQLSVL.

As concerns this clonotype: This may be a read error: a much more frequent sequence differs by one nucleotide. V gene TRBV12-3 or TRBV12-4 combines with J gene TRBJ1-3; D uncertain. The CDR3 runs to 12 residues. The ends were cut back, 11 bases at V and 0 bases at J, with 8 bases in the middle. Here the CDR3 DNA reads TGTGCCGCTGTGGGCTCTGGAAACACCATATATTTT. Protein: CAAVGSGNTIYF.

This sequence joins TRBV29-1 and TRBJ1-1, with 8 positions matching TRBD1. The CDR3 loop spans 11 amino acids. CDR1 SQVTM and CDR2 ANQGSEA come from the germline V gene. The CDR3 bases are TGCAGGACGGACAGGGTAGCTGAAGCTTTCTTT. Translated, it gives CRTDRVAEAFF.

This clonotype was seen at least ten times. The J gene is TRBJ2-5, the V gene TRBV29-1; perhaps TRBD1 as D (7 bases). Per the germline V gene, CDR1 is SQVTM and CDR2 is ANQGSEA. V lost 5 bases, J lost 3 bases, and 16 bases lay in between. The CDR3 covers 14 residues. The CDR3 DNA is TGCAGCGTTATCCGGGACAGACTAGAAGAGACCCAGTACTTC. It codes for CSVIRDRLEETQYF. The full variable domain, with the rest looked up from reference TRBV29-1 and TRBJ2-5, is SAVISQKPSRDICQRGTSLTIQCQVDSQVTMMFWYRQQPGQSLTLIATANQGSEATYESGFVIDKFPISRPNLTFSTLTVSNMSPEDSSIYLCSVIRDRLEETQYFGPGTRLLVL.

V usage is TRBV25-1 and J usage is TRBJ2-2, with D tentatively TRBD2 (6 bases). This CDR3 is built from 14 residues. Germline V gene lookup returns CDR1 MGHDK and CDR2 SYGVNS. Deletions cut 8 bases from V and 3 bases from J, with 13 bases between. This CDR3 reads CASGGSDHTGELFF. CDR3 bases: TGTGCCAGCGGAGGGAGCGATCACACCGGGGAGCTGTTTTTT. Complete variable domain (other parts from reference TRBV25-1 and TRBJ2-2): EADIYQTPRYLVIGTGKKITLECSQTMGHDKMYWYQQDPGMELHLIHYSYGVNSTEKGDLSSESTVSRIRTEHFPLTLESARPSHTSQYLCASGGSDHTGELFFGEGSRLTVL.

The chain recombines TRBV12-3 or TRBV12-4 with TRBJ2-7; D remains ambiguous. The V and J ends lost 3 bases and 3 bases respectively, with 9 bases between them. The CDR3 sequence is 13 residues long. Here the CDR3 reads CASSFGSYYEQYF. In DNA form, the CDR3 reads TGTGCCAGCAGTTTCGGATCATACTACGAGCAGTACTTC.

This clonotype was counted ten times or more. The V gene is TRBV10-2, the J gene TRBJ1-6, with D perhaps matching TRBD1 (6 bases). Deletions cut 2 bases from V and 8 bases from J, with 19 bases between. Germline assignment: CDR1 WSHSY and CDR2 SAAADI. The length of the CDR3 is 17 residues. CDR3 region: CASSERTPRDIDSPLHF. The CDR3, as DNA: TGCGCCAGCAGTGAGCGAACCCCCCGGGACATTGATTCACCCCTCCACTTT.

This chain's CDR3 is CASSPGPTEETQYF. CDR3 nucleotide sequence: TGTGCCAGCAGCCCCGGGCCCACGGAAGAGACCCAGTACTTC. The chain is built from TRBV12-3 or TRBV12-4 and TRBJ2-5; D is unclear. This CDR3 has 14 amino acids. V lost 6 bases, J lost 3 bases, and 14 bases lay in between.